The 28 T cell receptor beta chains listed next were all sequenced from one sample in a study of T cell repertoires in cytomegalovirus infection. Via MiXCR, TCRdb re-called the reads, giving one row per CDR3 protein. The profile covers 310,000 or so distinct CDR3 sequences, with roughly a sixth appearing a single time and around 12% taken by the ten largest. The sequencing sample was made of PBMCs. These receptors all come from a human donor in good health (CMV status not recorded). Some clones in this sample may be carry-over from other donors' samples.

This clonotype was observed a few times. The chain is built from TRBV7-2 and TRBJ2-3, with D perhaps matching TRBD1 (5 bases). This CDR3 contains 14 residues. The germline V gene has CDR1 SGHTA and CDR2 FQGNSA. The germline V and J ends were trimmed by 6 bases and 1 base, with 11 bases remaining between them. The chain's CDR3 is CASRPLGGTDTQYF. CDR3 coding DNA: TGTGCCAGCAGACCTCTAGGGGGCACAGATACGCAGTATTTT.

The J gene is TRBJ2-7, the V gene TRBV19, with D possibly matching TRBD1 (6 bases). The ends were cut back, 3 bases at V and 6 bases at J, with 9 bases in the middle. In germline, CDR1 is LNHDA, CDR2 SQIVND (reference sequence). This CDR3 region has 12 residues. This CDR3 reads CASSIGRGEQYF. The CDR3 nucleotides are TGTGCCAGTAGTATCGGCAGGGGCGAGCAGTACTTC.

This clonotype was recorded a few times. The chain employs TRBV11-2 and TRBJ1-1; D call uncertain. The V and J ends lost 3 bases and 4 bases respectively, with 9 bases between them. Per the germline V gene, CDR1 is SGHAT and CDR2 is FQNNGV. This CDR3 region has 13 residues. The CDR3 DNA sequence: TGTGCCAGCAGCTTTAGTGGGCTCACTGAAGCTTTCTTT. This encodes CASSFSGLTEAFF.

The chain links TRBV19 to TRBJ1-2, with D possibly matching TRBD1 (6 bases). Between the trimmed V and J ends, which lost 3 bases and 2 bases, there was a span of 19 bases. Looked up from germline, CDR1 is LNHDA and CDR2 is SQIVND (reference sequence). This CDR3 is 17 amino acids long. CDR3 DNA sequence: TGTGCCAGTAGTATCGGGGACAACTCCGATTCGAACTATGGCTACACCTTC. Translation: CASSIGDNSDSNYGYTF.

This clonotype has ten or more counts. The V call is TRBV7-2, the J call TRBJ2-1, with 12 bases aligning to TRBD2. The CDR3 consists of 16 residues. The germline V gene encodes CDR1 SGHTA and CDR2 FQGNSA. The ends lost 4 bases at V and 2 bases at J; junction bases unmatched: 3. The CDR3 DNA reads as TGTGCCAGCAGCTCTCTAGCGGGGGGGGCCTACAATGAGCAGTTCTTC. Translated, it gives CASSSLAGGAYNEQFF.

In this sample, this clonotype turned up a few times. This rearrangement joins TRBV19 to TRBJ2-3; no clear D gene. CDR3 length: 14 residues. The germline V gene encodes CDR1 LNHDA and CDR2 SQIVND (reference sequence). With 1 base removed from V and 0 bases from J, the gap between germline ends came to 5 bases. CDR3 amino acids: CASSIAYSTDTQYF. DNA of the CDR3: TGTGCCAGTAGTATAGCATACAGCACAGATACGCAGTATTTT.

This clonotype was counted a single time. The chain combines TRBV25-1 with TRBJ1-3, with 9 bases matching TRBD1. This CDR3 region has 14 residues. Looked up from germline, CDR1 is MGHDK and CDR2 is SYGVNS. The junction had 3 bases not matched to a gene; V was cut back by 6 bases and J by 3 bases. The CDR3 protein is CASRGQGDGNTIYF. The CDR3 DNA reads TGTGCCAGCAGGGGACAGGGTGATGGAAACACCATATATTTT.

This chain connects TRBV12-3 or TRBV12-4 to TRBJ1-2, with D perhaps matching TRBD1 (5 bases). The CDR3 is 13 amino acids. The V end lost 3 bases, the J end lost 8 bases, and 13 bases lay between the germline ends. The CDR3 reads CASSFRGVGGYTF. The CDR3 nucleotides are TGTGCCAGCAGTTTTAGGGGAGTTGGGGGCTACACCTTC.

This clonotype was seen ten or more times. The J gene is TRBJ2-1, the V gene TRBV7-2; 8 nucleotides agree with TRBD1. Germline V gene lookup returns CDR1 SGHTA and CDR2 FQGNSA. The CDR3 length is 15 residues. Trimming removed 0 bases from V and 6 bases from J; junction bases left unmatched: 4. CDR3 in amino acids: CASSLAGQGINEQFF. The CDR3, as DNA: TGTGCCAGCAGCTTAGCTGGACAGGGAATCAATGAGCAGTTCTTC.

This clonotype was observed at least ten times. The V and J genes are TRBV7-2 and TRBJ1-5, with D maybe TRBD1 (5 bases). Germline V gene lookup returns CDR1 SGHTA and CDR2 FQGNSA. The CDR3 is 14 amino acids. The V gene lost 4 bases and the J gene lost 2 bases, with 9 bases spanning the gap. In nucleotides, the CDR3 is TGTGCCAGCAGCTCAGGGTTTGGCAATCAGCCCCAGCATTTT. Amino acids: CASSSGFGNQPQHF.

The V and J genes are TRBV7-9 and TRBJ2-2, with TRBD1 identical over 7 bases. The germline gives CDR1 SEHNR, CDR2 FQNEAQ (reference sequence). The CDR3 covers 15 residues. V shed 5 bases, J shed 7 bases, and the junction held 10 bases outside the gene matches. The CDR3 region has the DNA TGTGCCAGCAGCGAAAGGACAGGAAGTGGCGGGGAGCTGTTTTTT. Its translation is CASSERTGSGGELFF. Filled out from reference TRBV7-9 and TRBJ2-2, the complete variable domain reads DTGVSQNPRHKITKRGQNVTFRCDPISEHNRLYWYRQTLGQGPEFLTYFQNEAQLEKSRLLSDRFSAERPKGSFSTLEIQRTEQGDSAMYLCASSERTGSGGELFFGEGSRLTVL.

This chain connects TRBV6-5 to TRBJ1-5; weak D call: TRBD1 (6 bases). The CDR3 has 15 residues. Trimming took off 0 bases at V and 5 bases at J, with 11 bases between the two ends. Germline assignment: CDR1 MNHEY and CDR2 SVGAGI. CDR3 in amino acids: CASSYSGAGDQPQHF. CDR3 coding DNA: TGTGCCAGCAGTTACTCGGGGGCGGGAGATCAGCCCCAGCATTTT.

This clonotype was counted between two and nine times. The rearrangement joins TRBV5-1 to TRBJ1-2, with D uncertain. V lost 0 bases and J lost 5, with 14 bases in between. This CDR3 region has 15 residues. Looked up from germline, CDR1 is SGHRS and CDR2 is YFSETQ. This CDR3 reads CASSLAPGSGYGYTF. Written as DNA, the CDR3 is TGCGCCAGCAGCTTGGCCCCGGGATCGGGGTATGGCTACACCTTC.

The table lists this clonotype with many counts. CDR3 bases: TGTGCCAGCAGAACCGGACAGCTTAATTCACCCCTCCACTTT. This encodes CASRTGQLNSPLHF. This sequence joins TRBV7-2 and TRBJ1-6; weak D call: TRBD1 (6 bases). This CDR3 region has 14 residues. The germline CDR1 and CDR2 sequences are SGHTA and FQGNSA. The V end was cut by 6 bases, the J end by 6 bases, with 12 bases between. Using reference TRBV7-2 and TRBJ1-6 for the parts outside the CDR3, the full variable domain is GAGVSQSPSNKVTEKGKDVELRCDPISGHTALYWYRQSLGQGLEFLIYFQGNSAPDKSGLPSDRFSAERTGGSVSTLTIQRTQQEDSAVYLCASRTGQLNSPLHFGNGTRLTVT.

The CDR3 region has the DNA TGTGCCAGCAGTGAGAACAGACGGAACACCGGGGAGCTGTTTTTT. It translates to CASSENRRNTGELFF. This chain uses TRBV2 with TRBJ2-2; D ambiguous. Germline V gene data show CDR1 as SNHLY and CDR2 as FYNNEI. The CDR3 runs 15 residues. The V end was cut by 3 bases, the J end by 1 base, with 9 bases between.

Many counts were recorded for this clonotype. The chain combines TRBV7-9 with TRBJ2-2; D perhaps matches TRBD2 (5 bases). V was pared by 4 bases and J by 0 bases, with 12 bases between. Germline V lookup: CDR1 SEHNR, CDR2 FQNEAQ (reference sequence). This CDR3 spans 16 amino acids. CDR3 nucleotides: TGTGCCAGCAGCTCGGAGGAAGTATCGAACACCGGGGAGCTGTTTTTT. Residues: CASSSEEVSNTGELFF.

This rearrangement joins TRBV4-1 to TRBJ2-1; the match to TRBD1 covers 10 bases. Germline values: CDR1 MGHRA, CDR2 YSYEKL. The CDR3 spans 15 residues. The ends lost 5 bases at V and 8 bases at J; junction bases unmatched: 9. The CDR3 sequence: CASSNRDRGVYEQFF. The CDR3 bases are TGCGCCAGCAGCAACCGGGACAGGGGTGTCTATGAGCAGTTCTTC.

The chain employs TRBV7-6 and TRBJ2-3, with D perhaps TRBD1 (5 bases). CDR1 and CDR2 from the germline V gene are SGHVS and FNYEAQ. V was pared by 0 bases and J by 5 bases, with 9 bases between. The length of the CDR3 is 14 residues. CDR3 nucleotides: TGTGCCAGCAGCTTAGCAGGGGTGGGAGATACGCAGTATTTT. Encoded protein: CASSLAGVGDTQYF.

This clonotype was picked up a small number of times. The V and J genes are TRBV9 and TRBJ1-1, with D perhaps TRBD1 (5 bases). Germline V CDR1 and CDR2: SGDLS, YYNGEE. CDR3 length: 13 residues. Trimming cost V 0 bases and J 8 bases, with 11 bases left between them. CDR3 residues: CASSVEQEREAFF. Written as DNA, the CDR3 is TGTGCCAGCAGCGTAGAACAGGAGAGAGAAGCTTTCTTT.

The rearrangement links TRBV20-1 to TRBJ2-5; D uncertain. V gave up 3 bases and J gave up 4 bases, with 18 bases separating them. CDR1 DFQATT and CDR2 SNEGSKA come from the germline V gene (reference sequence). The CDR3 is 15 residues long. As DNA, the CDR3 is TGCAGTGCTAGTCTTCCACAACTCTCCGGAGAGACCCAGTACTTC. Its translation: CSASLPQLSGETQYF.

This clonotype has more than one count but fewer than ten. This chain links TRBV28 with TRBJ2-2; 12 positions match TRBD2. The junction had 6 bases not matched to a gene; V was cut back by 7 bases and J by 0 bases. The germline gives CDR1 MDHEN, CDR2 SYDVKM. This CDR3 region has 17 residues. The CDR3 sequence: CASTVLAGGTNTGELFF. DNA for the CDR3: TGTGCCAGCACCGTCCTAGCGGGGGGGACGAACACCGGGGAGCTGTTTTTT.

This clonotype was counted between two and nine times. The rearrangement links TRBV7-3 to TRBJ1-1; D might be TRBD1 (5 bases). Trimming stripped 1 base from V and 5 bases from J, with 11 bases between. This CDR3 has 14 residues. The germline V gene encodes CDR1 SGHTA and CDR2 FQGTGA. The DNA for the CDR3 is TGTGCCAGCAGCTTAATGGGGACCTCAACTGAAGCTTTCTTT. Protein sequence: CASSLMGTSTEAFF.

This clonotype was found many times. V and J are TRBV12-3 or TRBV12-4 and TRBJ1-4; D is unresolved. Trimming took 3 bases from V and 4 from J, leaving 6 bases between them. This CDR3 is built from 13 residues. The CDR3 DNA is TGTGCCAGCAGTTTTACCCTTAATGAAAAACTGTTTTTT. Protein: CASSFTLNEKLFF.

V gene TRBV19 combines with J gene TRBJ1-6, with D possibly matching TRBD1 (6 bases). The CDR3 sequence is 14 residues long. Trimming shortened V by 5 bases and J by 5 bases, and 10 bases separated the two germline ends. Germline CDR1 LNHDA, CDR2 SQIVND (reference sequence). CDR3 amino acids: CASSGQWNNSPLHF. CDR3 DNA sequence: TGTGCCAGTAGTGGACAGTGGAATAATTCACCCCTCCACTTT.

This clonotype has more than one count but fewer than ten. The chain is built from TRBV19 and TRBJ2-1; D perhaps matches TRBD2 (6 bases). V was cut by 5 bases and J by 2 bases, with 16 bases left in between. CDR1 and CDR2 (germline): LNHDA, SQIVND (reference sequence). This CDR3 contains 16 residues. CDR3 residues: CASSPISSATYNEQFF. The CDR3 DNA follows: TGTGCCAGTAGTCCCATCTCTAGCGCCACCTACAATGAGCAGTTCTTC.

This clonotype was counted only a few times. V gene TRBV19 combines with J gene TRBJ2-3, with D tentatively TRBD1 or TRBD2 (5 bases each). Trimming took off 3 bases at V and 4 bases at J, with 14 bases between the two ends. This CDR3 is 15 amino acids long. Germline CDR1 LNHDA, CDR2 SQIVND (reference sequence). The CDR3 is CASSIGDLRADTQYF. CDR3 DNA: TGTGCCAGTAGTATTGGGGACCTACGTGCAGATACGCAGTATTTT.

This clonotype was detected only a few times. V is TRBV4-1 and J is TRBJ2-1; 8 bases are a match to TRBD2. Germline trimming cut 1 base from V and 9 bases from J; bases unmatched to any gene: 5. In germline, CDR1 is MGHRA, CDR2 YSYEKL. CDR3 length equals 14 residues. The CDR3 DNA sequence: TGCGCCAGCAGCCAAGCCGGGGGGGCCTCTGAGCAGTTCTTC. Its translation is CASSQAGGASEQFF.

The chain recombines TRBV9 with TRBJ1-4, with TRBD1 as a possible D gene (6 bases). Per the germline V gene, CDR1 is SGDLS and CDR2 is YYNGEE. With 1 base removed from V and 3 bases from J, the gap between germline ends came to 13 bases. The CDR3 is 16 residues long. The CDR3 protein is CASSVHTGLSNEKLFF. As DNA, the CDR3 is TGTGCCAGCAGCGTACATACAGGGCTGTCTAATGAAAAACTGTTTTTT.